This entry describes one TCR beta chain. What it binds is unknown. These data originate in a study of blood T cells in healthy people across ages. Next came a second PCR, run for about 7 to 12 cycles, which used a sample-barcoded 5' primer along with a J-beta primer mix. From the 5' RACE reads, TCRdb called clonotypes with MiXCR, one entry per CDR3 protein. Among approximately 1,000,000 distinct CDR3 sequences listed, around 43% were seen once. Study-wide points: Long-lived donors exceeded aged donors in naive CD4+ cells and diversity. The lack of PBMC sorting stopped any conclusive naive versus antigen-experienced comparison. Across samples, TCR beta diversity tracked strongly with naive T cell percentage.

V was pared by 6 bases and J by 10 bases, with 5 bases of the junction left unmatched. Germline-derived CDR1 and CDR2 are DFQATT and SNEGSKA (reference sequence). The CDR3 contains 12 residues. Sequenced input: blood. This chain connects TRBV20-1 to TRBJ2-1; 11 positions agree with TRBD1. This TCR was sampled from a woman aged 55-75 years in good health. The CDR3, as DNA: TGCAGTGCCCCTTGGACAGGGGGCGAGCAGTTCTTC. Translated, it gives CSAPWTGGEQFF.